In its sample, the clone carrying this T cell receptor (beta chain) was seen many times. Its antigen remains unknown. The data originate from a study of Graves' ophthalmopathy and Graves' hyperthyroidism. Study details: Peripheral blood was obtained at first diagnosis, ahead of any treatment. Study results and limitations: Among thyroid clonotypes expanded above 0.001 frequency, most also appeared in blood.

The germline V and J ends were trimmed by 5 bases and 5 bases, with 18 bases remaining between them. The CDR3 totals 15 residues. The germline V gene has CDR1 MNHNS and CDR2 SASEGT. The authors amplified TCR beta CDR3 regions from RNA transcripts. Amplification began with first-round RT-PCR using HTBI primers, then second-round multiplex PCR was performed. From the multiplex PCR reads, TCRdb called clonotypes with MiXCR, one entry per CDR3 protein. The data contain 200,000 to 250,000 distinct CDR3 sequences, 29% of them singletons. Ophthalmopathy-affected donors exhibited moderate-to-severe activity, CAS ≥3, NOSPECS ≥4, and duration under 3 months. PBMCs were obtained from roughly 10 ml of fresh peripheral blood.

The rearrangement joins TRBV6-1 to TRBJ2-5, with a tentative D call TRBD2 (6 bases). The sample comprised peripheral blood. This clonotype was obtained from a middle-aged man with Graves' ophthalmopathy. CDR3 bases: TGTGCCAGCAGTACCCGGGACTCTCAGCAGGAGACCCAGTACTTC. Its translation: CASSTRDSQQETQYF.